This record covers a single T cell receptor (beta chain). Its antigen is unknown. With 60 Vbeta and 13 Jbeta primers, the PCR was carried out. TCRdb's copy holds only in-frame clones and misses some; the assay was immunoSEQ multiplex PCR. The sample records roughly 170,000 clones, roughly 70% being singletons. The sample comes from a study of cytomegalovirus exposure and HLA in healthy donors. Germline CDR1 is SGHNT and CDR2 is YYREEE (reference sequence). The V segment lost 3 bases and the J segment 9 bases; nucleotides outside the gene matches: 6. This CDR3 is 12 amino acids long. Study-wide results and caveats: Apparent HLA restriction characterized most CMV-associated TCR beta chains in a later analysis. The authors later found TCR association rates varying by HLA locus, with DRB1 most and HLA-C fewest. Despite most TCR sequences being rare, some public TCRs occurred in many donors.

This receptor was taken from a girl between 10 and 17 years old in good health and CMV-seronegative. The chain joins TRBV5-4 to TRBJ2-7; the match to TRBD1 covers 7 bases. The specimen sequenced was PBMCs. CDR3 nucleotides: TGTGCCAGCAGCTGGGACAGTTTTGCGCAGTACTTC. Its protein is CASSWDSFAQYF.